The 3 T cell receptor beta chains below come from one sample, sequenced in a study of T cells in Graves' hyperthyroidism and ophthalmopathy. Amplified TCR beta CDR3 regions derived from RNA transcripts. Researchers ran a first-round RT-PCR on the TCR CDR3 using the HTBI primer set. TCRdb independently ran MiXCR on the multiplex PCR reads; one entry per CDR3 protein. The table lists a few hundred thousand distinct CDR3 sequences, 15% to 19% of them singletons. The sequenced sample consisted of blood. The receptors stem from a woman aged 18-29 years with Graves' hyperthyroidism.

This clonotype was recorded many times. The V call is TRBV5-1, the J call TRBJ1-1; 8 positions agree with TRBD1. The CDR3 is 14 residues long. Unmatched junction bases numbered 7, after V lost 4 bases and J lost 5 bases. Looked up from germline, CDR1 is SGHRS and CDR2 is YFSETQ. CDR3 DNA: TGCGCCAGCAGCGGAAAACAGGGGGATACTGAAGCTTTCTTT. It is translated as CASSGKQGDTEAFF.

This clonotype appeared a few times. The chain is built from TRBV10-3 and TRBJ1-2, with 11 positions matching TRBD1. CDR1 is ENHRY and CDR2 is SYGVKD in the germline V gene. The V gene end was trimmed by 6 bases and the J gene end by 6 bases; junction bases not matched to a gene: 9. The length of the CDR3 is 15 residues. CDR3 nucleotides: TGTGCCATCAGGGCCGGACAGGGGGCCGTCGATGGCTACACCTTC. Its protein is CAIRAGQGAVDGYTF.

This rearrangement joins TRBV20-1 to TRBJ1-3; 10 nucleotides match TRBD1. The CDR3 spans 15 residues. From germline, CDR1 is DFQATT and CDR2 SNEGSKA (reference sequence). V gave up 3 bases and J gave up 3 bases; unmatched junction bases: 5. CDR3 in amino acids: CSARGTGAYGNTIYF. CDR3 nucleotides: TGCAGTGCTAGGGGGACAGGGGCCTATGGAAACACCATATATTTT.